This section outlines one T cell receptor (beta chain) sequence together with its context. This clone came up a few times. Its antigen is currently not known. No base qualities exist here, and no much larger clone lies one base off it. The treatment or condition label, read with the paper, signifies: preoperative locoregional IRX-2 cytokine immunotherapy. The samples were obtained from a phase Ib study that tested preoperative, locoregional IRX-2 cytokine immunotherapy designed to prime immune responses. Patients with early-stage breast cancer who were given IRX-2 before surgery served as donors. CDR1 LNHDA and CDR2 SQIVND are derived from the germline V gene (reference sequence). Trimming takes 2 bases from V and 5 bases from J, and the germline ends sit 9 bases apart. There are 13 amino acids in the CDR3, from cysteine to phenylalanine inclusive. Solely the CDR3 DNA is kept, with 39 bases framed from the first base.

The data belong to a study of preoperative IRX-2 immunotherapy in early breast cancer (dated by TCRdb to about 2019). Libraries were prepared through the immunoSEQ multiplex PCR assay. This is the immuneACCESS table as TCRdb keeps it, with only in-frame sequences that have V and J called. A part of the clones is gone; compared with another copy, unresolved V genes explain less than half, and the rest is unexplained. The sample includes 5,000 to 7,000 clones, with about 61% observed a single time. The biggest ten clones account for more than 9.5% of the sample. The sample in question was tumor tissue, obtained before IRX-2 immunotherapy. The sequence joins TRBV19 to TRBJ1-1; no D gene is confidently identified. This TCR was sampled from a human donor with breast cancer. CDR3 protein: CASSIRELTEAFF. At the DNA level, the sequence is TGTGCCAGTAGTATAAGGGAATTAACTGAAGCTTTCTTT.